A selection of T cell receptor beta chains follows, all from one sample in a study of blood T cell repertoires in COVID-19. TCRdb keeps only in-frame clones here, not all; method: immunoSEQ multiplex PCR. The sample includes about 270,000 clones, about four fifths seen only once; the top ten take 7.5% to 10%. Sequencing was done on a sample of peripheral blood. These receptor sequences come from a woman in her fifties or sixties who had recovered from COVID-19. The CDR3 runs from the conserved cysteine through the conserved F or W. The order of the fields is J gene, V gene, clone size, D gene, CDR3 protein, CDR3 DNA. The D gene is left open where the match is weak. Clone size is stated in some rows and not others, as once, few, many or a class when expanded.

TRBJ2-7	TRBV18	.	TRBD1	CASSPDRDEQYF	TGTGCCAGCTCACCAGACAGGGACGAGCAGTACTTC
TRBJ1-6	TRBV2	many	.	CASSEGGPLHF	TGTGCCAGCAGTGAAGGAGGACCCCTCCACTTT
TRBJ2-2	TRBV6-6	.	TRBD1	CASSRSGTGGNGELFF	TGTGCCAGCAGTCGAAGCGGGACAGGGGGCAACGGGGAGCTGTTTTTT
TRBJ1-1	TRBV28	.	TRBD1	CASSSGQGNTEAFF	TGTGCCAGCAGTTCGGGACAGGGGAACACTGAAGCTTTCTTT
TRBJ2-3	TRBV7-3	.	.	CASSQDAGTSTDTQYF	TGTGCCAGCAGCCAAGATGCGGGGACTAGCACAGATACGCAGTATTTT
TRBJ2-7	TRBV2	.	TRBD1	CASNRQGSTYGVEYF	TGTGCCAGCAACAGACAGGGCTCTACCTACGGGGTGGAGTACTTC
TRBJ2-1	TRBV4-2	.	TRBD1	CASSQDPGTGSNEQFF	TGTGCCAGCAGCCAAGATCCCGGGACAGGGAGTAATGAGCAGTTCTTC
TRBJ1-1	TRBV5-5	.	TRBD1	CASHRGLNTEAFF	TGTGCCAGCCACAGGGGTCTGAACACTGAAGCTTTCTTT
TRBJ1-1	TRBV5-1	.	.	CASSSQTGNTEAFF	TGCGCCAGCAGCTCGCAAACGGGAAACACTGAAGCTTTCTTT
TRBJ2-7	TRBV7-9	.	TRBD2	CASSLWASGLYEQYF	TGTGCCAGCAGCTTATGGGCTAGCGGGCTGTACGAGCAGTACTTC
TRBJ2-1	TRBV6-2/TRBV6-3	few	.	CASSLAWRGHYNEQFF	TGTGCCAGCAGCCTCGCTTGGCGGGGGCACTACAATGAGCAGTTCTTC
TRBJ2-2	TRBV28	.	TRBD1	CASRADRSYTGELFF	TGTGCCAGCAGAGCGGACAGGTCGTACACCGGGGAGCTGTTTTTT
TRBJ2-7	TRBV27	once	TRBD1	CASRFTGGGYEQYF	TGTGCCAGCAGGTTTACAGGGGGCGGCTACGAGCAGTACTTC
TRBJ1-1	TRBV30	.	TRBD1	CAWSSGQGLEAFF	TGTGCCTGGAGTTCGGGACAGGGGCTTGAAGCTTTCTTT
TRBJ2-1	TRBV19	many	TRBD2	CASSPGLGFPKPNYNEQFF	TGTGCCAGTAGCCCGGGACTAGGGTTCCCCAAACCTAATTACAATGAGCAGTTCTTC
TRBJ1-1	TRBV7-2	once	.	CASSPGTAVSEAFF	TGTGCCAGCAGCCCTGGGACTGCGGTTTCTGAAGCTTTCTTT
TRBJ2-7	TRBV28	few	.	CASSGGAGSYEQYF	TGTGCCAGCTCTGGGGGCGCGGGCTCCTACGAGCAGTACTTC
TRBJ1-6	TRBV29-1	.	.	CSVGEGDSPLHF	TGCAGCGTTGGGGAGGGGGATTCACCCCTCCACTTT
TRBJ1-5	TRBV28	.	TRBD1	CASSFPGTGADNQPQHF	TGTGCCAGCAGTTTCCCCGGGACAGGGGCCGACAATCAGCCCCAGCATTTT
TRBJ2-7	TRBV7-2	.	TRBD2	CASNPSGSGVNEQYF	TGTGCCAGCAACCCGTCCGGAAGCGGGGTCAACGAGCAGTACTTC
TRBJ2-2	TRBV20-1	.	.	CSASPAGVNTGELFF	TGCAGTGCTAGTCCCGCAGGCGTGAACACCGGGGAGCTGTTTTTT
TRBJ2-2	TRBV7-3	few	TRBD1	CASSPRTGVESGELFF	TGTGCCAGCAGCCCTCGGACAGGGGTGGAATCCGGGGAGCTGTTTTTT
TRBJ1-2	TRBV7-2	few	TRBD1	CASSPADRGREGYTF	TGTGCCAGCAGCCCGGCGGACAGGGGGCGGGAGGGCTACACCTTC
TRBJ2-7	TRBV9	.	.	CASSVDDEGGSYEQYF	TGTGCCAGCAGCGTAGACGATGAGGGAGGTTCCTACGAGCAGTACTTC
TRBJ1-5	TRBV4-2	.	.	CASSQVAPYSNQPQHF	TGTGCCAGCAGCCAAGTGGCACCATATAGCAATCAGCCCCAGCATTTT
TRBJ2-2	TRBV28	.	.	CASRYSGELFF	TGTGCCAGCAGATATAGCGGGGAGCTGTTTTTT
TRBJ2-5	TRBV4-3	once	TRBD2	CASSQGGPGLAGAKTQYF	TGCGCCAGCAGCCAAGGGGGACCGGGACTAGCGGGAGCCAAGACCCAGTACTTC